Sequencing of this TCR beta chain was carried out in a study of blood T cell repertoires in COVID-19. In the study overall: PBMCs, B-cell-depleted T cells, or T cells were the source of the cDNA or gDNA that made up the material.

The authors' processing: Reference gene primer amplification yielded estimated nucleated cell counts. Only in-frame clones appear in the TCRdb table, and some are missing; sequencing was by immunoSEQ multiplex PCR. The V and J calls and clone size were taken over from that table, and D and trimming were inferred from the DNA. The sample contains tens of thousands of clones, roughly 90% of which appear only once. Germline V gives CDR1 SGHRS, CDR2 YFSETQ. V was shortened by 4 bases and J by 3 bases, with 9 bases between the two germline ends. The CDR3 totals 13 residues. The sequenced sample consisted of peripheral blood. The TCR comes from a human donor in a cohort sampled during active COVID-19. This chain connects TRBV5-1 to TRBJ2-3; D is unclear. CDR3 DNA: TGCGCCAGCAGCACGAGAGATACAGATACGCAGTATTTT. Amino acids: CASSTRDTDTQYF.